The entry that follows covers one TCR beta chain sequence. These data belong to a study of blood T cell repertoires in COVID-19. Study overall: Samples came from the United States, Italy and Spain, spanning acute and convalescent COVID-19. The cDNA or gDNA used as material had been derived from T cells, B-cell-depleted T cells, or PBMCs.

Original processing notes: Reference gene primer amplification gave estimated nucleated cell counts. Sequenced by immunoSEQ multiplex PCR; TCRdb stores in-frame clones only, minus some. That table furnishes V, J and clone size, whereas the DNA furnished D and trimming. Found here are approximately 150,000 clones, approximately 80% of them singletons; the top ten hold approximately 8.2%. Seattle enrolled patients during active infection and tracked them longitudinally. The sample comprised peripheral blood. The origin of this receptor is a woman of 80 years or more with COVID-19, enrolled during active disease.

CDR3 amino acids: CASSATVLSSYEQYF. For the CDR3, the DNA is TGTGCCAGCAGCGCGACAGTCCTGAGCTCCTACGAGCAGTACTTC. J is TRBJ2-7 and V is TRBV9, with TRBD1 as a possible D gene (5 bases). CDR1 and CDR2 (germline): SGDLS, YYNGEE. The V and J ends lost 3 bases and 0 bases respectively, with 13 bases between them. The CDR3 runs 15 residues.